The 18 T cell receptor beta chains below come from one sample, sequenced in a study of cytomegalovirus exposure and HLA in healthy donors (TCRdb year 2017). Library method: the immunoSEQ multiplex PCR assay. The multiplex PCR relied on a mix of 60 forward primers for TCR Vbeta segments and 13 reverse primers for TCR Jbeta segments. TCRdb provides this immuneACCESS table in a form limited to in-frame rearrangements. Some clones are lacking; in checked studies, under half of them reflect an unresolved V gene, and why the rest are absent is not known. The sample table lists roughly 80,000 clones, over 70% of them with a count of one. The ten largest make up 2.5% to 3% of the sample. Source material: PBMCs. The receptors derive from a man aged 45-60 years in good health and CMV-seropositive.

This clone was seen a single time. The chain employs TRBV19 and TRBJ2-1, with TRBD2 identical over 11 bases. V trimming: 9 bases; J trimming: 7 bases; junction bases outside the gene matches: 11. Germline V gene sequence: CDR1 LNHDA, CDR2 SQIVND (reference sequence). This CDR3 has 15 residues. The CDR3 sequence: CASLRVSSGRNEQFF. The CDR3 coding sequence is TGTGCCAGCCTTAGGGTCTCTAGCGGGAGGAATGAGCAGTTCTTC.

The chain combines TRBV2 with TRBJ1-5; perhaps TRBD1 as D (6 bases). This CDR3 has 14 residues. V was pared by 5 bases and J by 3 bases, with 11 bases between. Looked up from germline, CDR1 is SNHLY and CDR2 is FYNNEI. Here the CDR3 reads CASSTGQINQPQHF. In DNA, the CDR3 is TGTGCCAGCAGTACAGGACAGATCAATCAGCCCCAGCATTTT.

This clone was detected a few times. V and J are TRBV19 and TRBJ1-5; tentatively, D is TRBD1 (5 bases). The CDR3 has 15 amino acids. The V end lost 6 bases, the J end lost 0 bases, and 12 bases lay between the germline ends. Germline CDR1 reads LNHDA; CDR2 reads SQIVND (reference sequence). The CDR3 bases are TGTGCCAGTAGGCAAGACAGCTATAGCAATCAGCCCCAGCATTTT. Translating gives CASRQDSYSNQPQHF.

J is TRBJ2-1 and V is TRBV6-1; a weak D match, TRBD1 (6 bases). With 9 bases removed from V and 4 bases from J, the gap between germline ends came to 16 bases. CDR1 and CDR2 from the germline V gene are MNHNS and SASEGT. The CDR3 is 14 residues long. The CDR3, as DNA: TGTGCCAGTTTACCGCAGGGGCCATACAATGAGCAGTTCTTC. Protein product: CASLPQGPYNEQFF.

The rearrangement uses TRBV7-9 and TRBJ2-4; possible D gene TRBD2, 6 bases. Trimming cost V 4 bases and J 6 bases, with 25 bases left between them. Germline CDR1 is SEHNR and CDR2 is FQNEAQ (reference sequence). This CDR3 is 18 amino acids long. The CDR3 spells CASSSSGTPPGALNIQYF. The CDR3, as DNA: TGTGCCAGCAGCTCATCCGGGACTCCCCCTGGCGCGTTAAACATTCAGTACTTC.

DNA of the CDR3: TGCAGCGTCGGAAGCAAAGCGGGAGTTTCCTACAATGAGCAGTTCTTC. This gives the protein CSVGSKAGVSYNEQFF. The rearrangement joins TRBV29-1 to TRBJ2-1; 8 bases map to TRBD2. The CDR3 runs 16 residues. After removal of 6 bases from V and 1 base from J, the junction contained 11 bases not matched to a gene. Per germline, CDR1 SQVTM and CDR2 ANQGSEA.

This chain uses TRBV11-3 with TRBJ2-2; D is perhaps TRBD2 (6 bases). V dropped 4 bases and J dropped 3 bases, with 21 bases sitting between them. CDR3 length: 18 residues. Germline-derived CDR1 and CDR2 are SGHNT and YENEEA. The CDR3 is CASSSDSLRGLYTGELFF. The CDR3 DNA sequence: TGTGCCAGCAGCTCCGACAGTCTTCGGGGGTTATACACCGGGGAGCTGTTTTTT.

The chain employs TRBV29-1 and TRBJ2-1; 11 nucleotides align to TRBD2. J was trimmed by 4 bases and V by 0 bases; bases with no gene match: 14. The CDR3 loop spans 19 amino acids. Germline V CDR1 and CDR2: SQVTM, ANQGSEA. CDR3 in amino acids: CSVEDLGTSGLAKYNEQFF. The CDR3 coding sequence is TGCAGCGTTGAAGATCTCGGGACTAGCGGACTAGCAAAGTACAATGAGCAGTTCTTC.

This clone was detected a few times. This rearrangement joins TRBV5-6 to TRBJ2-1; D is unresolved. The length of the CDR3 is 14 residues. The V gene lost 4 bases and the J gene lost 9 bases, with 17 bases spanning the gap. Germline CDR1 reads SGHDT; CDR2 reads YYEEEE. The CDR3 is CASSPGARIGEQFF. The CDR3 DNA reads as TGTGCCAGCAGCCCCGGTGCCAGGATTGGTGAGCAGTTCTTC.

This clone has a handful of counts. The rearrangement links TRBV6-5 to TRBJ2-2, with D maybe TRBD2 (7 bases). Germline V gives CDR1 MNHEY, CDR2 SVGAGI. The ends were cut back, 2 bases at V and 10 bases at J, with 14 bases in the middle. The length of the CDR3 is 14 residues. The CDR3 reads CASSYRGAVEELFF. CDR3 sequence (DNA): TGTGCCAGCAGTTACCGGGGGGCCGTCGAGGAGCTGTTTTTT.

The chain combines TRBV11-1 with TRBJ2-7, with D unresolved. The V end was cut by 3 bases, the J end by 0 bases, with 9 bases between. CDR3 size: 14 residues. Germline V gene lookup returns CDR1 SGHAT and CDR2 FQDESV (reference sequence). CDR3 in amino acids: CASSFDRSSYEQYF. Written as DNA, the CDR3 is TGTGCCAGCAGCTTCGACCGGAGCTCCTACGAGCAGTACTTC. The full variable domain, in which reference TRBV11-1 and TRBJ2-7 provide the parts outside the CDR3, is EAEVAQSPRYKITEKSQAVAFWCDPISGHATLYWYRQILGQGPELLVQFQDESVVDDSQLPKDRFSAERLKGVDSTLKIQPAELGDSAMYLCASSFDRSSYEQYFGPGTRLTVT.

The V gene is TRBV11-2, the J gene TRBJ1-2; tentatively, D is TRBD1 (5 bases). Between the trimmed V and J ends, which lost 0 bases and 4 bases, there was a span of 9 bases. This CDR3 spans 14 amino acids. Germline V CDR1 and CDR2: SGHAT, FQNNGV. The CDR3 is CASSLDQGSYGYTF. DNA of the CDR3: TGTGCCAGCAGCTTAGATCAGGGAAGCTATGGCTACACCTTC.

In this sample, this clone turned up a few times. The chain couples TRBV30 to TRBJ2-1, with 11 bases identical to TRBD1. The germline V gene encodes CDR1 GTSNPN and CDR2 SVGIG (reference sequence). The CDR3 runs to 17 residues. After removal of 1 base from V and 7 bases from J, the junction contained 12 bases not matched to a gene. CDR3 nucleotide sequence: TGTGCCTGGAGTGAATATAGGTGGACAGGGGGCGGGAATGAGCAGTTCTTC. Its protein product is CAWSEYRWTGGGNEQFF.

The DNA of the CDR3 is TGTGCCAGCAGTGAACTAGTCAGCAATGAGCAGTTCTTC. This translates into CASSELVSNEQFF. V is TRBV25-1 and J is TRBJ2-1; D uncertain. The CDR3 spans 13 residues. V gave up 2 bases and J gave up 6 bases, with 8 bases separating them. In germline, CDR1 is MGHDK, CDR2 SYGVNS.

This rearrangement joins TRBV27 to TRBJ1-1, with a weak D call TRBD1 (5 bases). The CDR3 runs 15 residues. V was shortened by 5 bases and J by 4 bases, with 17 bases between the two germline ends. Germline V gene sequence: CDR1 MNHEY, CDR2 SMNVEV (reference sequence). CDR3 amino acids: CASSLPNAGFTEAFF. The CDR3 DNA sequence: TGTGCCAGCAGTCTCCCCAATGCAGGGTTCACTGAAGCTTTCTTT.

The chain carries TRBV29-1 and TRBJ2-7, with 7 bases matching TRBD1. Trimming took 4 bases from V and 7 from J; bases not matched to a gene: 7. The CDR3 is 12 residues long. CDR1 SQVTM and CDR2 ANQGSEA come from the germline V gene. CDR3 in amino acids: CSVALTGEEQYF. In DNA form, the CDR3 reads TGCAGCGTTGCCCTCACAGGGGAAGAGCAGTACTTC.

The chain links TRBV7-3 to TRBJ2-1; TRBD2 matches 10 bases. CDR3 length: 14 residues. Germline V gene sequence: CDR1 SGHTA, CDR2 FQGTGA. The ends lost 2 bases at V and 5 bases at J; junction bases unmatched: 0. Here the CDR3 DNA reads TGTGCCAGCAGCTTAGGGACTAGCGACAATGAGCAGTTCTTC. Encoded protein: CASSLGTSDNEQFF.

This rearrangement joins TRBV18 to TRBJ2-7, with D possibly TRBD2 on 7 matching bases. The CDR3 is 15 residues long. From germline, CDR1 is KGHSH and CDR2 LQKENI. V lost 3 bases to trimming and J lost 4 bases, with 16 bases between them. As DNA, the CDR3 is TGTGCCAGCTCACCCTCAGGGAGGGGGGAATACGAGCAGTACTTC. It translates to CASSPSGRGEYEQYF.